The clone carrying this TCR beta chain was seen once. Sequencing used immunoSEQ multiplex PCR; TCRdb keeps in-frame clones, though not all of them. Of hundreds of thousands of clones in the sample, 90% were seen once. This specimen comes from a study of control samples from healthy donors and cancer patients. The CDR3 length is 15 residues. Germline lookup yields CDR1 MDHEN and CDR2 SYDVKM. With 2 bases removed from V and 7 bases from J, the gap between germline ends came to 16 bases. The clonotype originates from a man between 40 and 49 years old with head and neck cancer. The rearrangement links TRBV28 to TRBJ2-3; D perhaps matches TRBD2 (5 bases). The sample taken for sequencing was PBMCs. Here the CDR3 reads CASSLTSAPQNTQYF. The CDR3 bases are TGTGCCAGCAGTTTAACTAGTGCCCCCCAAAATACGCAGTATTTT.